Below, 16 T cell receptor beta chains from the same sample are listed, as sequenced in a study of monozygotic twins with inflammatory bowel disease. TCRdb derives one entry per CDR3 protein from the 5' RACE reads, leaving out DNA. The ten top clones account for around 6.8%, within a sample of roughly 160,000 distinct CDR3 sequences. Source material: blood. The source is a human donor with ulcerative colitis or Crohn's disease, or a healthy co-twin of an affected twin (not recorded which).

The V and J genes are TRBV7-2 and TRBJ1-2. The CDR3 spans 15 residues. Germline CDR1 and CDR2: SGHTA and FQGNSA. This CDR3 is CASSSRRGLPYGYTF.

The V call is TRBV7-2, the J call TRBJ2-7; TCRdb designates TRBD1, a call that cannot be tested without DNA. Germline-derived CDR1 and CDR2 are SGHTA and FQGNSA. The CDR3 sequence is 14 residues long. Here the CDR3 reads CASSQGQVSYEQYF.

The chain joins TRBV5-1 to TRBJ2-5; the TCRdb call, TRBD1, lacks DNA for checking. Germline assignment: CDR1 SGHRS and CDR2 YFSETQ. The CDR3 has 15 residues. Here the CDR3 reads CASSLDLGGLETQYF.

The V gene is TRBV6-1, the J gene TRBJ1-5; the D call of TRBD1 rests on TCRdb alone, since no DNA is present to check it. This CDR3 has 13 amino acids. Germline assignment: CDR1 MNHNS and CDR2 SASEGT. This CDR3 reads CASRADRVQPQHF.

The CDR3: CASSPGQLETQYF. The J gene is TRBJ2-5, the V gene TRBV5-1; the TRBD1 assignment by TCRdb is unverifiable without DNA. Germline CDR1 reads SGHRS; CDR2 reads YFSETQ. The length of the CDR3 is 13 residues.

The chain recombines TRBV5-1 with TRBJ2-7; TCRdb designates TRBD1, a call that cannot be tested without DNA. Germline V gene sequence: CDR1 SGHRS, CDR2 YFSETQ. There are 14 residues in the CDR3. The chain's CDR3 is CASSLGDTSYEQYF.

The rearrangement links TRBV7-6 to TRBJ2-1; TCRdb reports TRBD1, a call that lacks DNA to check it against. The germline V gene encodes CDR1 SGHVS and CDR2 FNYEAQ. This CDR3 has 13 residues. CDR3 protein: CASSLWGANEQFF.

J is TRBJ2-7 and V is TRBV20-1; TCRdb's D gene call, TRBD1, goes unchecked for lack of DNA. Per the germline V gene, CDR1 is DFQATT and CDR2 is SNEGSKA (reference sequence). The CDR3 runs to 15 residues. CDR3 amino acids: CSAGPSPGGTIRQYF.

The gene calls are TRBV7-9 and TRBJ2-2; TCRdb indicates TRBD2, and absent DNA this call remains unverified. The CDR3 sequence is 15 residues long. Germline-derived CDR1 and CDR2 are SEHNR and FQNEAQ (reference sequence). CDR3 loop: CASSSTRRHTGELFF.

J is TRBJ1-3 and V is TRBV12-3 or TRBV12-4; TCRdb picks TRBD1, but there is no DNA to check that call. CDR3 length: 16 amino acids. The CDR3 sequence: CASSPSPTGGGNTIYF.

The chain uses TRBV20-1 and TRBJ2-3; TCRdb calls TRBD1, which cannot be checked without DNA. This CDR3 comprises 13 residues. Germline assignment: CDR1 DFQATT and CDR2 SNEGSKA (reference sequence). The CDR3 reads CSARHPVTDTQYF.

The rearrangement links TRBV5-1 to TRBJ2-2; the TCRdb D gene call, TRBD1, has no DNA to confirm it. The CDR3 covers 14 residues. Germline V gene sequence: CDR1 SGHRS, CDR2 YFSETQ. The CDR3 spells CASSLGGQTGELFF.

The CDR3 protein is CASSTVGTDTQYF. The rearrangement joins TRBV4-1 to TRBJ2-3. There are 13 residues in the CDR3. Germline loops: CDR1 MGHRA, CDR2 YSYEKL.

V usage is TRBV20-1 and J usage is TRBJ1-1. Germline values: CDR1 DFQATT, CDR2 SNEGSKA (reference sequence). This CDR3 region has 14 residues. The CDR3 sequence: CSARAGTMNTEAFF.

The chain couples TRBV3-1 to TRBJ1-2; TCRdb's assignment of TRBD1 cannot be checked, as there is no DNA. Germline V CDR1 and CDR2: LGHDT, YNNKEL (reference sequence). The CDR3 runs to 13 residues. The CDR3 here is CASSPDRESGYTF.

The chain uses TRBV12-3 or TRBV12-4 and TRBJ1-1. This CDR3 is built from 13 residues. CDR3 sequence reads: CASSLIQTCGAFF.